Each of the 28 T cell receptor beta chains below was sequenced from the same sample in a study of radiation and T cells in renal cell carcinoma. This sample's time point: blood 2 weeks post-SBRT. Treatment reported: 15 Gy SBRT to primary tumor, nephrectomy 4 weeks later. Method: immunoSEQ multiplex PCR; TCRdb's copy keeps in-frame clones and lacks some. This table has some 130,000 clones, approximately 78% appearing once. This material consisted of blood, taken from a patient whose treatment included radiotherapy and nephrectomy. The receptors come from a woman aged 60-75 years with renal cell carcinoma.

This sequence joins TRBV6-5 and TRBJ1-2, with a possible D match to TRBD1 (6 bases). Trimming removed 5 bases at V and 6 bases at J, with 16 bases between. In germline, CDR1 is MNHEY, CDR2 SVGAGI. The CDR3 runs to 14 residues. This CDR3 reads CASSRTARGNGYTF. The CDR3 region has the DNA TGTGCCAGCAGTCGGACAGCCCGAGGAAATGGCTACACCTTC.

Only a few counts were recorded for this clone. This rearrangement joins TRBV7-9 to TRBJ1-5, with 8 bases identical to TRBD1. After removal of 5 bases from V and 0 bases from J, the junction contained 6 bases not matched to a gene. CDR1 SEHNR and CDR2 FQNEAQ come from the germline V gene (reference sequence). The CDR3 has 16 residues. The CDR3 coding sequence is TGTGCCAGCAGCCCGGGGACAGGCCTTAGCAATCAGCCCCAGCATTTT. Its translation: CASSPGTGLSNQPQHF.

The chain combines TRBV7-2 with TRBJ1-3; D gene uncertain. The length of the CDR3 is 15 residues. Per the germline V gene, CDR1 is SGHTA and CDR2 is FQGNSA. V lost 2 bases to trimming and J lost 0 bases, with 8 bases between them. The CDR3 is CASSLIGSSGNTIYF. The CDR3 DNA is TGTGCCAGCAGCTTAATCGGGAGCTCTGGAAACACCATATATTTT. The whole variable domain, filled in from reference TRBV7-2 and TRBJ1-3, reads GAGVSQSPSNKVTEKGKDVELRCDPISGHTALYWYRQSLGQGLEFLIYFQGNSAPDKSGLPSDRFSAERTGGSVSTLTIQRTQQEDSAVYLCASSLIGSSGNTIYFGEGSWLTVV.

The chain joins TRBV15 to TRBJ1-2; unclear D gene. Trimming removed 1 base from V and 8 bases from J, with 14 bases in between. This CDR3 contains 14 residues. Germline V gene data show CDR1 as LNHNV and CDR2 as YYDKDF (reference sequence). The CDR3 DNA reads as TGTGCCACCAGCAGAGGTGGGTTAATTCGGGGCTACACCTTC. This encodes CATSRGGLIRGYTF.

This chain uses TRBV10-3 with TRBJ1-2; 8 nucleotides match TRBD1. There are 16 residues in the CDR3. The V gene's germline CDR1 is ENHRY and CDR2 SYGVKD. J gave up 8 bases and V 3 bases, and 14 bases lay outside the gene matches. The CDR3 reads CAISENLGTGNGGYTF. The CDR3 coding sequence is TGTGCCATCAGTGAAAACCTTGGGACAGGCAATGGGGGCTACACCTTC.

The chain couples TRBV18 to TRBJ1-6; the D is unclear. This CDR3 has 16 residues. The V gene lost 1 base and the J gene lost 5 bases, with 12 bases spanning the gap. Germline V gene sequence: CDR1 KGHSH, CDR2 LQKENI. CDR3 sequence: CASSPQDFVHNSPLHF. The DNA of the CDR3 is TGTGCCAGCTCACCACAGGACTTTGTTCATAATTCACCCCTCCACTTT.

This sequence joins TRBV5-4 and TRBJ1-1; 7 bases match TRBD1. CDR1 is SGHNT, CDR2 YYREEE, per germline (reference sequence). Unmatched junction bases numbered 7, after V lost 0 bases and J lost 5 bases. This CDR3 has 15 amino acids. The CDR3 sequence: CASSLDRGRWTEAFF. The CDR3 DNA is TGTGCCAGCAGCTTGGACAGGGGTCGGTGGACTGAAGCTTTCTTT.

This clone has just one count. The chain couples TRBV28 to TRBJ1-4; the D is unclear. Germline assignment: CDR1 MDHEN and CDR2 SYDVKM. Trimming removed 3 bases at V and 3 bases at J, with 8 bases between. This CDR3 has 14 amino acids. This chain's CDR3 is CASSFRSANEKLFF. For the CDR3, the DNA is TGTGCCAGCAGTTTCCGGTCGGCTAATGAAAAACTGTTTTTT.

In this sample, this clone turned up once. V usage is TRBV19 and J usage is TRBJ2-4; tentative D call: TRBD2 (5 bases). Per germline, CDR1 LNHDA and CDR2 SQIVND (reference sequence). There are 11 residues in the CDR3. The V end was cut by 6 bases, the J end by 8 bases, with 8 bases between. In nucleotides, the CDR3 is TGTGCCAGTAGGGAGGCACACATTCAGTACTTC. Protein: CASREAHIQYF. Filled out from reference TRBV19 and TRBJ2-4, the complete variable domain reads DGGITQSPKYLFRKEGQNVTLSCEQNLNHDAMYWYRQDPGQGLRLIYYSQIVNDFQKGDIAEGYSVSREKKESFPLTVTSAQKNPTAFYLCASREAHIQYFGAGTRLSVL.

The rearrangement links TRBV10-1 to TRBJ1-2, with D perhaps matching TRBD1 (6 bases). There are 13 residues in the CDR3. V was shortened by 5 bases and J by 8 bases, with 15 bases between the two germline ends. Germline CDR1 and CDR2: WNHNN and SYGVQD (reference sequence). CDR3 in DNA: TGCGCCAGCAGTCCCGTACAGGGTTGGGGCTACACCTTC. This gives the protein CASSPVQGWGYTF.

The chain joins TRBV2 to TRBJ1-6; D remains unclear. Per the germline V gene, CDR1 is SNHLY and CDR2 is FYNNEI. The CDR3 is 11 amino acids. The V end was cut by 7 bases, the J end by 9 bases, with 7 bases between. As DNA, the CDR3 is TGTGCCAGCACCCTCAGTTCACCCCTCCACTTT. It translates to CASTLSSPLHF.

CDR3 in DNA: TGTGCCAGCAGCGTGAGACTAGCGGGGAACACAGATACGCAGTATTTT. Translation: CASSVRLAGNTDTQYF. The chain joins TRBV5-4 to TRBJ2-3; 11 bases line up with TRBD2. The CDR3 is made up of 16 amino acids. J lost 2 bases, V lost 4 bases, and 6 bases had no gene match. CDR1 and CDR2 (germline): SGHNT, YYREEE (reference sequence).

The J gene is TRBJ2-3, the V gene TRBV5-1, with D perhaps TRBD1 or TRBD2 (5 bases each). V was clipped by 6 bases and J by 6 bases, with 20 bases between them. CDR3 size: 15 residues. The germline V gene has CDR1 SGHRS and CDR2 YFSETQ. CDR3 loop: CASTWGTLGADTQYF. The CDR3 coding sequence is TGCGCCAGCACATGGGGGACGTTGGGAGCGGATACGCAGTATTTT.

CDR3 DNA: TGTGCCAGCAGCCAAGCATATCTCAATGAGCAGTTCTTC. It is translated as CASSQAYLNEQFF. The chain recombines TRBV14 with TRBJ2-1, with D unclear. There are 13 residues in the CDR3. Germline V gene sequence: CDR1 SGHDN, CDR2 FVKESK. V was trimmed by 1 base and J by 6 bases, leaving 7 bases between them.

The chain recombines TRBV2 with TRBJ2-5; TRBD1 is a possible D gene (5 bases). Per the germline V gene, CDR1 is SNHLY and CDR2 is FYNNEI. With 5 bases removed from V and 5 bases from J, the gap between germline ends came to 12 bases. CDR3 length: 13 residues. CDR3 amino acids: CASSLDRLETQYF. CDR3 coding DNA: TGTGCCAGCAGTCTTGACAGACTTGAGACCCAGTACTTC. Filled out from reference TRBV2 and TRBJ2-5, the complete variable domain reads EPEVTQTPSHQVTQMGQEVILRCVPISNHLYFYWYRQILGQKVEFLVSFYNNEISEKSEIFDDQFSVERPDGSNFTLKIRSTKLEDSAMYFCASSLDRLETQYFGPGTRLLVL.

This chain links TRBV19 with TRBJ2-1; the match to TRBD2 covers 10 bases. With V trimmed by 5 bases and J by 2 bases, 6 bases remained unmatched. CDR3 length: 16 amino acids. The germline V gene has CDR1 LNHDA and CDR2 SQIVND (reference sequence). The CDR3 DNA sequence: TGTGCCAGTAGTTTCACAGCGGGAGGGGCCTACAATGAGCAGTTCTTC. Its translation: CASSFTAGGAYNEQFF.

As DNA, the CDR3 is TGTGCCGCGTTAGACTCTACAGATACGCAGTATTTT. Its protein is CAALDSTDTQYF. This chain uses TRBV28 with TRBJ2-3; no clear D. CDR1 is MDHEN and CDR2 is SYDVKM in the germline V gene. The CDR3 sequence is 12 residues long. V lost 11 bases, J lost 3 bases, and 12 bases lay in between.

The chain links TRBV4-1 to TRBJ2-7; D is undetermined. The CDR3 extends over 14 amino acids. V dropped 3 bases and J dropped 2 bases, with 11 bases sitting between them. CDR1 is MGHRA and CDR2 is YSYEKL in the germline V gene. The CDR3 here is CASSHRIGTYEQYF. DNA of the CDR3: TGCGCCAGCAGCCACAGGATCGGAACCTACGAGCAGTACTTC.

The chain recombines TRBV6-6 with TRBJ2-3; 9 bases agree with TRBD1. Unmatched junction bases numbered 12, after V lost 3 bases and J lost 8 bases. The length of the CDR3 is 16 residues. Germline V CDR1 and CDR2: MNHNY, SVGAGI (reference sequence). CDR3 in amino acids: CASSYLTGGRQSTQYF. In DNA, the CDR3 is TGTGCCAGCAGTTATTTGACAGGGGGGCGGCAGAGTACGCAGTATTTT.

The J gene is TRBJ1-1, the V gene TRBV6-5; 7 bases are shared with TRBD1. The V and J ends lost 6 bases and 2 bases, in that order; junction bases with no gene match: 6. The germline CDR1 and CDR2 sequences are MNHEY and SVGAGI. This CDR3 comprises 14 residues. DNA for the CDR3: TGTGCCAGCAGACCCAGGGGGGATAACACTGAAGCTTTCTTT. This sequence encodes CASRPRGDNTEAFF.

The chain combines TRBV19 with TRBJ1-2; the D is unclear. The CDR3 loop spans 16 amino acids. The germline CDR1 and CDR2 sequences are LNHDA and SQIVND (reference sequence). V was clipped by 6 bases and J by 3 bases, with 20 bases between them. CDR3 loop: CASSLWGWTDDYGYTF. The CDR3 DNA reads as TGTGCCAGTAGCTTGTGGGGATGGACCGACGACTATGGCTACACCTTC.

In this sample, this clone turned up once. The V and J genes are TRBV9 and TRBJ2-5; D might be TRBD1 or TRBD2, each matching 5 bases. Germline lookup yields CDR1 SGDLS and CDR2 YYNGEE. This CDR3 comprises 13 residues. The V and J ends lost 0 bases and 5 bases respectively, with 8 bases between them. CDR3 coding DNA: TGTGCCAGCAGCGTAGTCGAGGGGGAGACCCAGTACTTC. It translates to CASSVVEGETQYF.

This sequence joins TRBV2 and TRBJ2-5, with TRBD2 as a possible D gene (7 bases). The CDR3 runs 17 residues. V lost 2 bases, J lost 4 bases, and 20 bases lay in between. The germline gives CDR1 SNHLY, CDR2 FYNNEI. The DNA for the CDR3 is TGTGCCAGCAGTGAAAGGAGCGGGACACCGGTCGGAGAGACCCAGTACTTC. Its translation is CASSERSGTPVGETQYF.

CDR3 amino acids: CSVEGRGQAFF. The CDR3 nucleotides read TGCAGCGTTGAAGGTCGAGGGCAAGCTTTCTTT. V is TRBV29-1 and J is TRBJ1-1; D is ambiguous. The CDR3 is 11 residues long. Germline CDR1 and CDR2: SQVTM and ANQGSEA. The germline V and J ends were trimmed by 1 base and 9 bases, with 9 bases remaining between them.

The chain recombines TRBV19 with TRBJ2-1; D tentatively fits TRBD1 or TRBD2 (6 bases each). This CDR3 is built from 15 residues. From germline, CDR1 is LNHDA and CDR2 SQIVND (reference sequence). V was trimmed by 3 bases and J by 4 bases, leaving 13 bases between them. The CDR3 region has the DNA TGTGCCAGTAGTATTAGGGGGGCGGTTTACAATGAGCAGTTCTTC. Translation gives CASSIRGAVYNEQFF.

A remark on this clone: This same CDR3 is encoded by further DNA sequences in the sample. The J gene is TRBJ1-3, the V gene TRBV27; no clear D gene. Trimming took 5 bases from V and 0 from J, leaving 8 bases between them. The CDR3 is made up of 14 amino acids. Germline V lookup: CDR1 MNHEY, CDR2 SMNVEV (reference sequence). In DNA, the CDR3 is TGTGCCAGCAGTCCTGGGTTCTCTGGAAACACCATATATTTT. Its protein is CASSPGFSGNTIYF.

This sequence joins TRBV2 and TRBJ1-1; D not certain. CDR3 length equals 11 residues. V shed 7 bases and J shed 3 bases, with 6 bases lying between them. CDR1 is SNHLY, CDR2 FYNNEI, per germline. CDR3 DNA: TGTGCCAGCACCGCATACACTGAAGCTTTCTTT. Translation: CASTAYTEAFF.

J is TRBJ2-5 and V is TRBV6-5; D remains ambiguous. V lost 6 bases to trimming and J lost 5 bases, with 16 bases between them. CDR1 is MNHEY, CDR2 SVGAGI, per germline. There are 14 residues in the CDR3. CDR3 nucleotides: TGTGCCAGCAGCTGGCAGGCCCGGAGTGAGACCCAGTACTTC. The encoded protein is CASSWQARSETQYF.